A selection of T cell receptor beta chains follows, all from one sample in a study of cytomegalovirus exposure and HLA in healthy donors. TCRdb's copy holds only in-frame clones and misses some; the assay was immunoSEQ multiplex PCR. Of roughly 110,000 clones in the sample, less than 80% were seen once. Sequencing was performed on PBMCs. These receptors originate from a man aged 25-45 years in good health and CMV-seronegative. The CDR3 runs from the conserved cysteine through the conserved F or W. Each record gives: CDR3 DNA, CDR3 protein, D gene, clone size, J gene, V gene. D genes are given only for firm matches. A row's size may be missing; if present it is once, few, many or a size class.

DNA: TGTGCCAGCAGAACCACCGGGACAGGTAACCAGCCCCAGCATTTT
CDR3: CASRTTGTGNQPQHF
D: TRBD1
size: few
J: TRBJ1-5
V: TRBV6-6

DNA: TGTGCCAGCAGCGTTGGTGGGGGACTAGCGATCGAGACCCAGTACTTC
CDR3: CASSVGGGLAIETQYF
D: TRBD2
size: few
J: TRBJ2-5
V: TRBV9

DNA: TGTGCCAGCAGCTCCCGGGGGTTGGGACAAGAGACCCAGTACTTC
CDR3: CASSSRGLGQETQYF
D: -
size: -
J: TRBJ2-5
V: TRBV7-9

DNA: TGTGCCAGCAGCTTAAGAAAACCCCTTATTAGCGGGAGGGCTGCACACAATGAGCAGTTCTTC
CDR3: CASSLRKPLISGRAAHNEQFF
D: TRBD2
size: -
J: TRBJ2-1
V: TRBV7-3

DNA: TGTGCCAGCAGTGAGTGGGCCAAAAGCTACGAGCAGTACTTC
CDR3: CASSEWAKSYEQYF
D: -
size: -
J: TRBJ2-7
V: TRBV27

DNA: TGTGCCAGCCGGAGGACAGGGGCCAATCAGCCCCAGCATTTT
CDR3: CASRRTGANQPQHF
D: TRBD1
size: -
J: TRBJ1-5
V: TRBV19

DNA: TGCGCCAGCAGCCAGCCCGGAGCTACCTGGAGCAATGAGCAGTTCTTC
CDR3: CASSQPGATWSNEQFF
D: -
size: -
J: TRBJ2-1
V: TRBV4-1

DNA: TGTGCCAGTACAACCGGGACTACCGCCTACGAGCAGTACTTC
CDR3: CASTTGTTAYEQYF
D: TRBD2
size: -
J: TRBJ2-7
V: TRBV19

DNA: TGTGCCAGCAGCCAACTTAGCGGGAGGTATTACGAGCAGTACTTC
CDR3: CASSQLSGRYYEQYF
D: TRBD2
size: -
J: TRBJ2-7
V: TRBV14

DNA: TGTGCCAGCAGCACCAGTAAATTCTACAATGAGCAGTTCTTC
CDR3: CASSTSKFYNEQFF
D: -
size: -
J: TRBJ2-1
V: TRBV5-8